This paragraph reports one T cell receptor (beta chain). The data originate from a study of Ad26.COV2.S vaccination and SARS-CoV-2 variants. Background on the study: Into the muscle, Ad26.COV2.S was dosed once or twice, 56 days apart.

Unmatched junction bases numbered 7, after V lost 3 bases and J lost 0 bases. This CDR3 spans 17 amino acids. Germline assignment: CDR1 GTSNPN and CDR2 SVGIG (reference sequence). The repertoire was sequenced with immunoSEQ multiplex PCR; TCRdb's copy has only in-frame clones and lacks some. The sample has roughly 510,000 clones; around nine tenths are singletons. Treatment in this sample: approximately 18 received Ad26.COV2.S at low or high dose, single or two shots; several received placebo; per-sample allocation not given. Samples analyzed were those drawn on day 63 after the first vaccine or placebo injection.

The receptor's source is a person aged 18-60 years who received the Ad26.COV2.S COVID-19 vaccine or a placebo. Material: peripheral blood, obtained in a trial of Ad26.COV2.S vaccine versus placebo. V is TRBV30 and J is TRBJ2-6; 8 bases match TRBD1. As DNA, the CDR3 is TGTGCCTGGAGCCAGACAGGGGCCGGCTCTGGGGCCAACGTCCTGACTTTC. It is translated as CAWSQTGAGSGANVLTF.